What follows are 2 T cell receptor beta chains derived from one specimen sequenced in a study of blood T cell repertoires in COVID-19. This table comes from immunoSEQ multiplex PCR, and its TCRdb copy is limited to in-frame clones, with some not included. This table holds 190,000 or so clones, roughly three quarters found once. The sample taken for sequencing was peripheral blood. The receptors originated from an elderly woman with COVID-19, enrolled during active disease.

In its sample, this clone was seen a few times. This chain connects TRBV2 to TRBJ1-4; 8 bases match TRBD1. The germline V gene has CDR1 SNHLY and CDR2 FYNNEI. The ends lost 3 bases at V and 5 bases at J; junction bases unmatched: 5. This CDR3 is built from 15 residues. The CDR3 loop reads CASSDLGQANEKLFF. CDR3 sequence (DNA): TGTGCCAGCAGTGACCTGGGACAGGCAAATGAAAAACTGTTTTTT.

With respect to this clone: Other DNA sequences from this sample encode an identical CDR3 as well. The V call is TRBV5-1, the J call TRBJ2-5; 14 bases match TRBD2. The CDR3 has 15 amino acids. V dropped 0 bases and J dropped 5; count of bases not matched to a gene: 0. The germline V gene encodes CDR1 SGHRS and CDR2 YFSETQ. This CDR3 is CASSLGTSGGETQYF. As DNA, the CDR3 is TGCGCCAGCAGCTTGGGGACTAGCGGGGGGGAGACCCAGTACTTC.